The entry below describes one T cell receptor (beta chain). Clones were sequenced by immunoSEQ multiplex PCR, and TCRdb holds only the in-frame ones, with some missing. Among 60,000 or so clones listed, about 85% were seen once. The record originates from a study of OX40 agonist ivuxolimab in advanced cancers. Blood sampling was done at baseline, cycle 4 day 1, and cycle 7 day 1. This CDR3 spans 13 amino acids. The V end was cut by 4 bases, the J end by 10 bases, with 15 bases between. Germline CDR1 is SGDLS and CDR2 is YYNGEE. The chain is built from TRBV9 and TRBJ2-1, with D tentatively TRBD1 or TRBD2 (6 bases each). This receptor was taken from an adult with an advanced solid tumor such as melanoma, head and neck, liver or kidney cancer. The sequencing used CD4+ or CD8+ T cells sorted from blood, collected in a trial of the OX40 agonist ivuxolimab. The CDR3 loop reads CASSFPGGGEQFF. The CDR3 coding sequence is TGTGCCAGCAGCTTTCCCGGGGGCGGGGAGCAGTTCTTC.